A single sample gave rise to the 27 T cell receptor beta chains below, sequenced in a study of blood T cells in healthy people across ages. The second PCR ran about 6 to 12 cycles with a sample-barcoded 5' primer and J-beta primers. Via MiXCR, TCRdb re-called the 5' RACE reads, giving one row per CDR3 protein. The sample carries about 540,000 distinct CDR3 sequences, approximately 25% recorded once. These data were likewise used in another study, on T cells of mothers and their children.

Sequencing input: blood. The receptor source for this set is a boy between 10 and 17 years old in good health.

The chain carries TRBV5-1 and TRBJ2-7; D is unresolved. Trimming cost V 1 base and J 2 bases, with 4 bases left between them. This CDR3 has 12 residues. Germline V lookup: CDR1 SGHRS, CDR2 YFSETQ. The CDR3 sequence is CASSLPTYEQYF. The CDR3 DNA is TGCGCCAGCAGCTTGCCTACCTACGAGCAGTACTTC.

In this sample, this clonotype turned up a few times. The chain carries TRBV20-1 and TRBJ1-4, with D tentatively TRBD1 (5 bases). V lost 6 bases to trimming and J lost 3 bases, with 14 bases between them. CDR3 length: 14 amino acids. Germline CDR1 and CDR2: DFQATT and SNEGSKA (reference sequence). The CDR3 reads CSASRTGANEKLFF. CDR3 DNA sequence: TGCAGTGCGTCCCGGACGGGGGCTAATGAAAAACTGTTTTTT.

This clonotype was found a few times. The chain links TRBV4-3 to TRBJ2-2; D not resolved. From germline, CDR1 is LGHNA and CDR2 YSLEER. Trimming stripped 0 bases from V and 6 bases from J, with 23 bases between. This CDR3 is built from 19 residues. CDR3 protein: CASSQDWIDWDTGPGELFF. CDR3 sequence (DNA): TGCGCCAGCAGCCAAGATTGGATCGATTGGGATACGGGCCCCGGGGAGCTGTTTTTT.

This clonotype was seen more than once but under ten times. The rearrangement joins TRBV4-3 to TRBJ1-1; tentative D call: TRBD1 (5 bases). This CDR3 region has 14 residues. Germline CDR1 reads LGHNA; CDR2 reads YSLEER. V was trimmed by 2 bases and J by 1 base, leaving 8 bases between them. In DNA, the CDR3 is TGCGCCAGCAGCCAACGAACAGGGAACACTGAAGCTTTCTTT. It translates to CASSQRTGNTEAFF.

This chain joins TRBV29-1 and TRBJ2-2, with D possibly TRBD1 on 6 matching bases. The CDR3 is 12 residues long. Germline lookup yields CDR1 SQVTM and CDR2 ANQGSEA. Trimming took off 8 bases at V and 3 bases at J, with 10 bases between the two ends. The CDR3 reads CSTRTDTGELFF. DNA of the CDR3: TGCAGCACCAGGACAGACACCGGGGAGCTGTTTTTT.

This clonotype was observed a handful of times. The V call is TRBV6-2 or TRBV6-3, the J call TRBJ2-7; D is unclear. The end of the DNA fits TRBJ2-1 better, so the J call may be wrong. The CDR3 extends over 14 amino acids. Germline V gives CDR1 MNHEY, CDR2 SVGEGT. The CDR3 bases are TGTGCCAGCAGTTACTCGAGTATTTCCAATGAGCAGTTCTTC. It yields the protein CASSYSSISNEQFF.

This clonotype was counted between two and nine times. This chain connects TRBV12-3 or TRBV12-4 to TRBJ2-2; D possibly matches TRBD1 or TRBD2 (6 bases each). With 3 bases removed from V and 6 bases from J, the gap between germline ends came to 8 bases. CDR3 length: 13 residues. CDR3 nucleotides: TGTGCCAGCAGTTTTAGGGGGGCCGGGGAGCTGTTTTTT. Translating gives CASSFRGAGELFF.

The chain couples TRBV20-1 to TRBJ2-7, with D perhaps given as TRBD1 or TRBD2 (5 bases each). Trimming stripped 6 bases from V and 4 bases from J, with 19 bases between. The CDR3 has 14 residues. The germline gives CDR1 DFQATT, CDR2 SNEGSKA (reference sequence). The CDR3 region has the DNA TGCAGTGCCAGGAGAGGGCAGGGTGATTACGAGCAGTACTTC. Translating gives CSARRGQGDYEQYF.

The chain couples TRBV2 to TRBJ2-1; a possible D gene is TRBD2 (5 bases). Germline lookup yields CDR1 SNHLY and CDR2 FYNNEI. Trimming took 6 bases from V and 4 from J, leaving 13 bases between them. The CDR3 has 14 residues. In DNA, the CDR3 is TGTGCCAGCAGGGCGGCTAGCTCTTACAATGAGCAGTTCTTC. Encoded protein: CASRAASSYNEQFF. The full variable domain, completed using reference TRBV2 and TRBJ2-1, is EPEVTQTPSHQVTQMGQEVILRCVPISNHLYFYWYRQILGQKVEFLVSFYNNEISEKSEIFDDQFSVERPDGSNFTLKIRSTKLEDSAMYFCASRAASSYNEQFFGPGTRLTVL.

The sample holds many counts of this clonotype. Here the CDR3 DNA reads TGTGCCAGCAGCTTAGCGGACTACGAGCAGTACTTC. It encodes CASSLADYEQYF. The chain uses TRBV28 and TRBJ2-7; D is perhaps TRBD2 (6 bases). The CDR3 is 12 residues long. CDR1 is MDHEN, CDR2 SYDVKM, per germline. V was shortened by 6 bases and J by 3 bases, with 9 bases between the two germline ends.

The chain recombines TRBV28 with TRBJ1-3; 8 bases are shared with TRBD1. Germline-derived CDR1 and CDR2 are MDHEN and SYDVKM. This CDR3 comprises 16 residues. V was pared by 6 bases and J by 0 bases, with 7 bases of the junction left unmatched. CDR3 sequence reads: CASSPQGGDSGNTIYF. The DNA for the CDR3 is TGTGCCAGCAGCCCACAGGGGGGAGACTCTGGAAACACCATATATTTT. The full variable domain, with the rest looked up from reference TRBV28 and TRBJ1-3, is DVKVTQSSRYLVKRTGEKVFLECVQDMDHENMFWYRQDPGLGLRLIYFSYDVKMKEKGDIPEGYSVSREKKERFSLILESASTNQTSMYLCASSPQGGDSGNTIYFGEGSWLTVV.

Of note for this clonotype: One junction end does not reproduce the germline sequence, and a read error may be involved. The chain has TRBV20-1 and TRBJ2-3; 8 bases agree with TRBD1. Per germline, CDR1 DFQATT and CDR2 SNEGSKA (reference sequence). The CDR3 has 14 residues. The CDR3, as DNA: TGCAGAGCTAGAAGGGACAGGACAGAGAATACGCAGTATTTT. This codes for CRARRDRTENTQYF.

On this clonotype itself: At one end the junction does not follow the germline gene, possibly because of a read error. This sequence joins TRBV7-2 and TRBJ2-1; 14 bases are a match to TRBD2. This CDR3 comprises 16 residues. The V gene's germline CDR1 is SGHTA and CDR2 FQGNSA. The CDR3 DNA sequence: TGTGCCAGCATCCAAGGGGGGACTAGCGGGAGTTTTGAGCAGTCCTTC. Its protein product is CASIQGGTSGSFEQSF. Variable domain in full (rest from reference TRBV7-2 and TRBJ2-1): GAGVSQSPSNKVTEKGKDVELRCDPISGHTALYWYRQSLGQGLEFLIYFQGNSAPDKSGLPSDRFSAERTGGSVSTLTIQRTQQEDSAVYLCASIQGGTSGSFEQSFGPGTRLTVL.

The sample holds a few counts of this clonotype. The chain couples TRBV14 to TRBJ2-2; a possible D gene is TRBD1 (5 bases). The length of the CDR3 is 14 residues. Trimming stripped 2 bases from V and 3 bases from J, with 7 bases between. Germline loops: CDR1 SGHDN, CDR2 FVKESK. CDR3 in amino acids: CASSQQGYTGELFF. Here the CDR3 DNA reads TGTGCCAGCAGCCAACAGGGATACACCGGGGAGCTGTTTTTT. Looking up the rest from reference TRBV14 and TRBJ2-2 gives the full variable domain: EAGVTQFPSHSVIEKGQTVTLRCDPISGHDNLYWYRRVMGKEIKFLLHFVKESKQDESGMPNNRFLAERTGGTYSTLKVQPAELEDSGVYFCASSQQGYTGELFFGEGSRLTVL.

This clonotype has just a few counts. A junction end diverges from the germline sequence, so it may reflect a read error. This rearrangement joins TRBV2 to TRBJ2-3, with D perhaps TRBD1 (5 bases). The CDR3 length is 14 residues. Germline CDR1 is SNHLY and CDR2 is FYNNEI. The CDR3 region is CAGSSGHSGDTQYF. DNA of the CDR3: TGTGCCGGCAGCTCCGGACACTCCGGGGATACGCAGTATTTT.

This clonotype was detected once. The CDR3 nucleotides are TGTGCCAGCAGTGTCAGCAGGAGTGAAGCTTTCTTT. It translates to CASSVSRSEAFF. J is TRBJ1-1 and V is TRBV2; D gene unclear. The V gene lost 4 bases and the J gene lost 7 bases, with 10 bases spanning the gap. The CDR3 spans 12 residues. Germline values: CDR1 SNHLY, CDR2 FYNNEI.

This chain uses TRBV29-1 with TRBJ2-7, with TRBD1 identical over 9 bases. The germline V gene encodes CDR1 SQVTM and CDR2 ANQGSEA. With 6 bases clipped from V and 2 bases from J, the junction kept 8 bases outside the gene matches. There are 14 residues in the CDR3. The CDR3 loop reads CSVIFGQGTYEQYF. The CDR3 DNA follows: TGCAGCGTCATCTTTGGACAGGGGACCTACGAGCAGTACTTC.

The rearrangement uses TRBV29-1 and TRBJ2-5; TRBD2 matches at 7 bases. The CDR3 consists of 14 residues. Trimming removed 3 bases from V and 4 bases from J; junction bases left unmatched: 8. Germline V gene data show CDR1 as SQVTM and CDR2 as ANQGSEA. The CDR3 DNA is TGCAGCGTTGACCTTCGACTAGCAGCAGAGACCCAGTACTTC. This gives the protein CSVDLRLAAETQYF.

In regard to this clonotype: At one end, the junction sequence differs from germline, possibly due to a read error. The J gene is TRBJ1-4, the V gene TRBV7-2, with 8 bases aligning to TRBD1. The germline V gene encodes CDR1 SGHTA and CDR2 FQGNSA. The CDR3 spans 14 residues. CDR3 bases: TGTGCCAGCAGCGCCCAGGGGGCCCGGGAAAAACCGTTTTTT. This sequence encodes CASSAQGAREKPFF. Full variable domain (remainder filled in from reference TRBV7-2 and TRBJ1-4): GAGVSQSPSNKVTEKGKDVELRCDPISGHTALYWYRQSLGQGLEFLIYFQGNSAPDKSGLPSDRFSAERTGGSVSTLTIQRTQQEDSAVYLCASSAQGAREKPFFGSGTQLSVL.

The V and J genes are TRBV7-9 and TRBJ2-1; 14 bases match TRBD2. In germline, CDR1 is SEHNR, CDR2 FQNEAQ (reference sequence). Germline trimming cut 5 bases from V and 8 bases from J; bases unmatched to any gene: 8. The CDR3 covers 16 residues. The CDR3 sequence is CASSAGLAGGGDEQFF. CDR3 in DNA: TGTGCCAGCAGCGCCGGACTAGCGGGGGGAGGGGATGAGCAGTTCTTC.

This chain connects TRBV6-1 to TRBJ2-1, with 7 bases identical to TRBD2. The CDR3 has 17 amino acids. V was clipped by 0 bases and J by 0 bases; unmatched bases: 5. Germline V gives CDR1 MNHNS, CDR2 SASEGT. The CDR3 spells CASSEAWGGSSYNEQFF. The DNA of the CDR3 is TGTGCCAGCAGTGAAGCTTGGGGCGGGAGCTCCTACAATGAGCAGTTCTTC.

Only a few counts were recorded for this clonotype. The rearrangement uses TRBV12-3 or TRBV12-4 and TRBJ1-6; 7 nucleotides agree with TRBD1. The CDR3 spans 14 residues. Unmatched junction bases numbered 5, after V lost 6 bases and J lost 6 bases. CDR3 sequence: CASSPGQPNSPLHF. As DNA, the CDR3 is TGTGCCAGCAGCCCGGGACAGCCTAATTCACCCCTCCACTTT.

This clonotype was seen only a few times. The rearrangement links TRBV4-1 to TRBJ1-1; maybe TRBD1 (6 bases). CDR3 length equals 16 residues. Trimming pared 3 bases from V and 5 bases from J, leaving 19 bases between. Germline values: CDR1 MGHRA, CDR2 YSYEKL. The CDR3, as DNA: TGCGCCAGCAGCCAGACCCAAACAGGGTGGGTGACTGAAGCTTTCTTT. It specifies CASSQTQTGWVTEAFF.

In DNA, the CDR3 is TGCAGTGCTCTAACCGGACATAATCAAGAGACCCAGTACTTC. Protein sequence: CSALTGHNQETQYF. The rearrangement uses TRBV20-1 and TRBJ2-5; maybe TRBD1 (5 bases). The CDR3 consists of 14 residues. Germline CDR1 is DFQATT and CDR2 is SNEGSKA (reference sequence). Deletions cut 5 bases from V and 2 bases from J, with 15 bases between.

This clonotype was seen more than once but under ten times. The J gene is TRBJ2-7, the V gene TRBV4-3, with 7 bases fitting TRBD1. The CDR3 covers 15 residues. Germline V gene lookup returns CDR1 LGHNA and CDR2 YSLEER. Losses at the gene ends were 3 bases for V and 5 bases for J; bases not matched to a gene: 10. CDR3 residues: CASSHRDSSVDEQYF. As DNA, the CDR3 is TGCGCCAGCAGCCACCGGGACAGCTCGGTTGACGAGCAGTACTTC.

This clonotype was seen a few times. The rearrangement joins TRBV5-1 to TRBJ2-4; possibly TRBD1 for D (6 bases). This CDR3 has 14 amino acids. V was clipped by 0 bases and J by 7 bases, with 11 bases between them. Germline assignment: CDR1 SGHRS and CDR2 YFSETQ. CDR3 DNA sequence: TGCGCCAGCAGCTTGGTCAGGGGAACGAACATTCAGTACTTC. Translation: CASSLVRGTNIQYF. The variable domain in full, with the rest retrieved from reference TRBV5-1 and TRBJ2-4, is KAGVTQTPRYLIKTRGQQVTLSCSPISGHRSVSWYQQTPGQGLQFLFEYFSETQRNKGNFPGRFSGRQFSNSRSEMNVSTLELGDSALYLCASSLVRGTNIQYFGAGTRLSVL.

This clonotype was counted only a few times. This chain uses TRBV29-1 with TRBJ1-4; D perhaps matches TRBD1 (6 bases). V lost 4 bases and J 1 base, leaving 13 bases between the germline ends. The germline V gene encodes CDR1 SQVTM and CDR2 ANQGSEA. This CDR3 comprises 15 residues. CDR3: CSVVGGAETNEKLFF. The DNA for the CDR3 is TGCAGCGTTGTTGGGGGGGCTGAAACTAATGAAAAACTGTTTTTT.